This is a list of T cell receptor beta chains from one sample in a study of cytomegalovirus exposure and HLA in healthy donors. Produced via immunoSEQ multiplex PCR; TCRdb's table is partial and in-frame only. The profile shows 150,000 to 200,000 clones, 70% to 85% of them singletons. The specimen sequenced was PBMCs. These receptors were obtained from a woman in her thirties in good health and CMV-seropositive. Both conserved end residues are part of each CDR3. Each record gives: D gene, J gene, clone size, V gene, CDR3 protein, CDR3 DNA. The D gene is left open where the match is weak. Only part of the rows carry a size: once, few, many, or a class if the clone is expanded.

D: TRBD1; J: TRBJ1-2; size: NA; V: TRBV7-3; CDR3: CASSAGTADSYGYTF; DNA: TGTGCCAGCAGCGCAGGGACAGCAGACTCCTATGGCTACACCTTC
D: NA; J: TRBJ1-2; size: NA; V: TRBV11-2; CDR3: CASSSGWSGYTF; DNA: TGTGCCAGCAGCTCAGGGTGGTCTGGCTACACCTTC
D: NA; J: TRBJ1-4; size: once; V: TRBV7-7; CDR3: CASSAQGAGEKLFF; DNA: TGTGCCAGCAGTGCACAGGGTGCTGGTGAAAAACTGTTTTTT
D: NA; J: TRBJ2-5; size: NA; V: TRBV5-5; CDR3: CASSHPTGSQETQYF; DNA: TGTGCCAGCAGCCACCCAACAGGGAGCCAAGAGACCCAGTACTTC
D: TRBD1; J: TRBJ1-3; size: NA; V: TRBV10-3; CDR3: CAISPQGGGNTIYF; DNA: TGTGCCATCAGTCCCCAGGGGGGAGGAAACACCATATATTTT
D: NA; J: TRBJ2-3; size: NA; V: TRBV11-2; CDR3: CASSLDGISTDTQYF; DNA: TGTGCCAGCAGCTTAGACGGGATTAGCACAGATACGCAGTATTTT
D: TRBD2; J: TRBJ2-5; size: NA; V: TRBV4-3; CDR3: CASSQEWLIAGDQETQYF; DNA: TGCGCCAGCAGCCAAGAATGGCTAATAGCGGGAGACCAAGAGACCCAGTACTTC
D: NA; J: TRBJ1-2; size: NA; V: TRBV5-1; CDR3: CASSSGLTTNYGYTF; DNA: TGCGCCAGCAGCTCCGGACTGACGACTAACTATGGCTACACCTTC
D: NA; J: TRBJ2-1; size: NA; V: TRBV11-3; CDR3: CASSSGSSYNEQFF; DNA: TGTGCCAGCAGCTCGGGGAGCTCCTACAATGAGCAGTTCTTC
D: NA; J: TRBJ2-1; size: few; V: TRBV13; CDR3: CASSSPGLEDKNEQFF; DNA: TGTGCCAGCAGTTCACCGGGACTGGAGGATAAGAATGAGCAGTTCTTC
D: NA; J: TRBJ1-2; size: NA; V: TRBV28; CDR3: CASSLAQQPPGYTF; DNA: TGTGCCAGCAGTCTCGCCCAACAGCCCCCTGGCTACACCTTC
D: TRBD2; J: TRBJ2-7; size: NA; V: TRBV5-1; CDR3: CASSFLAESSYEQYF; DNA: TGCGCCAGCAGCTTCCTAGCGGAGAGCTCCTACGAGCAGTACTTC
D: TRBD2; J: TRBJ2-3; size: once; V: TRBV30; CDR3: CARGSQPSGRTDTQYF; DNA: TGTGCCCGTGGGTCCCAACCTAGCGGCCGCACAGATACGCAGTATTTT
D: TRBD1; J: TRBJ1-5; size: NA; V: TRBV2; CDR3: CASDRGFNQPQHF; DNA: TGTGCCAGCGACAGGGGCTTTAATCAGCCCCAGCATTTT
D: NA; J: TRBJ1-1; size: NA; V: TRBV27; CDR3: CASSPFPNTEAFF; DNA: TGTGCCAGCAGTCCCTTCCCGAACACTGAAGCTTTCTTT
D: NA; J: TRBJ2-1; size: NA; V: TRBV13; CDR3: CASSLVWYSDNEQFF; DNA: TGTGCCAGCAGCTTAGTGTGGTATTCAGACAATGAGCAGTTCTTC
D: NA; J: TRBJ1-4; size: NA; V: TRBV30; CDR3: CAWSPHWEPDEKLFF; DNA: TGTGCCTGGAGTCCCCATTGGGAGCCTGATGAAAAACTGTTTTTT
D: TRBD1; J: TRBJ2-7; size: NA; V: TRBV19; CDR3: CASRGDRGYEQYF; DNA: TGTGCCAGTCGCGGGGACAGGGGCTACGAGCAGTACTTC
D: NA; J: TRBJ1-2; size: once; V: TRBV27; CDR3: CASSLGGEGYTF; DNA: TGTGCCAGCAGTTTGGGGGGGGAAGGCTACACCTTC
D: TRBD1; J: TRBJ1-1; size: NA; V: TRBV9; CDR3: CASSPLLPLPGTGVSRAFF; DNA: TGTGCCAGCAGCCCCCTCCTCCCCCTTCCCGGGACAGGGGTTTCAAGAGCTTTCTTT
D: NA; J: TRBJ1-2; size: once; V: TRBV11-2; CDR3: CASSSPGSPYGYTF; DNA: TGTGCCAGCAGCTCACCCGGGTCCCCTTATGGCTACACCTTC
D: TRBD2; J: TRBJ2-5; size: once; V: TRBV7-3; CDR3: CASSPGLAGGQETQYF; DNA: TGTGCCAGCAGCCCCGGACTAGCGGGAGGGCAAGAGACCCAGTACTTC
D: NA; J: TRBJ2-7; size: NA; V: TRBV7-3; CDR3: CASSLTQGGHEQYF; DNA: TGTGCCAGCAGCTTAACTCAGGGCGGCCACGAGCAGTACTTC
D: TRBD1; J: TRBJ1-2; size: NA; V: TRBV4-2; CDR3: CASTPDRGDYGYTF; DNA: TGTGCCAGCACCCCAGACAGGGGCGACTATGGCTACACCTTC
D: NA; J: TRBJ2-1; size: NA; V: TRBV6-5; CDR3: CASSYSDYDEQFF; DNA: TGTGCCAGCAGTTACTCTGACTACGATGAGCAGTTCTTC
D: TRBD2; J: TRBJ2-7; size: NA; V: TRBV28; CDR3: CASGPLAGGKREQYF; DNA: TGTGCCAGCGGTCCACTAGCGGGAGGGAAACGCGAGCAGTACTTC
D: TRBD2; J: TRBJ2-3; size: NA; V: TRBV4-2; CDR3: CASSQDVLAGGPNTQYF; DNA: TGTGCCAGCAGCCAAGATGTCCTAGCGGGAGGGCCGAATACGCAGTATTTT
D: TRBD1; J: TRBJ2-7; size: NA; V: TRBV7-9; CDR3: CASSGDRDEQYF; DNA: TGTGCCAGCAGCGGGGACAGGGACGAGCAGTACTTC
D: TRBD1; J: TRBJ2-7; size: NA; V: TRBV4-3; CDR3: CASSQLPPGTGNTYEQYF; DNA: TGCGCCAGCAGCCAACTTCCCCCCGGGACAGGGAATACCTACGAGCAGTACTTC
D: TRBD1; J: TRBJ2-7; size: NA; V: TRBV10-1; CDR3: CASSQGSPYEQYF; DNA: TGCGCCAGCTCACAGGGGAGTCCCTACGAGCAGTACTTC
D: NA; J: TRBJ1-2; size: NA; V: TRBV6-6; CDR3: CASTWASLSYGYTF; DNA: TGTGCCAGCACTTGGGCGTCCTTATCTTATGGCTACACCTTC
D: NA; J: TRBJ2-7; size: NA; V: TRBV30; CDR3: CAWSVQGYEQYF; DNA: TGTGCCTGGAGTGTACAGGGATACGAGCAGTACTTC
D: TRBD2; J: TRBJ2-7; size: NA; V: TRBV28; CDR3: CASSLGGDPYEQYF; DNA: TGTGCCAGCAGTTTAGGGGGGGACCCCTACGAGCAGTACTTC
D: TRBD1; J: TRBJ1-5; size: NA; V: TRBV13; CDR3: CASSLGGQKGDFNQPQHF; DNA: TGTGCCAGCAGCTTAGGGGGACAGAAGGGGGACTTTAATCAGCCCCAGCATTTT
D: TRBD2; J: TRBJ2-1; size: NA; V: TRBV5-6; CDR3: CASSLTSGEGEFF; DNA: TGTGCCAGCAGCTTGACTAGCGGGGAGGGGGAGTTCTTC
D: TRBD2; J: TRBJ2-4; size: NA; V: TRBV28; CDR3: CASSSGTSKNIQYF; DNA: TGTGCCAGCAGTTCCGGGACTAGCAAAAACATTCAGTACTTC
D: TRBD2; J: TRBJ2-2; size: NA; V: TRBV7-8; CDR3: CAIPAAGGGTGELFF; DNA: TGTGCCATCCCAGCCGCGGGAGGAGGGACCGGGGAGCTGTTTTTT
D: TRBD1; J: TRBJ1-1; size: NA; V: TRBV5-1; CDR3: CASSFGTGTGGKTEAFF; DNA: TGCGCCAGCAGTTTTGGTACCGGGACAGGGGGGAAAACTGAAGCTTTCTTT
D: TRBD2; J: TRBJ2-2; size: NA; V: TRBV7-9; CDR3: CASSSSGLGNTGELFF; DNA: TGTGCCAGCAGCTCTAGCGGGCTAGGGAACACCGGGGAGCTGTTTTTT
D: TRBD2; J: TRBJ2-7; size: NA; V: TRBV29-1; CDR3: CSAGTSAYEQYF; DNA: TGCAGCGCCGGGACTAGCGCCTACGAGCAGTACTTC
D: NA; J: TRBJ1-4; size: NA; V: TRBV7-9; CDR3: CASSLVGRLFF; DNA: TGTGCCAGCAGCTTAGTGGGGAGACTGTTTTTT
D: NA; J: TRBJ1-1; size: NA; V: TRBV28; CDR3: CASSYPAAFDTEAFF; DNA: TGTGCCAGCAGTTACCCCGCGGCTTTCGACACTGAAGCTTTCTTT
D: TRBD2; J: TRBJ2-3; size: NA; V: TRBV5-6; CDR3: CASSTSGGTDTQYF; DNA: TGTGCCAGCAGCACTAGCGGAGGCACAGATACGCAGTATTTT
D: NA; J: TRBJ1-5; size: NA; V: TRBV6-1; CDR3: CASSTTGSNQPQHF; DNA: TGTGCCAGCAGTACTACAGGGTCTAATCAGCCCCAGCATTTT
D: NA; J: TRBJ1-2; size: NA; V: TRBV29-1; CDR3: CSVDGGQGYTF; DNA: TGCAGCGTGGACGGGGGTCAGGGCTACACCTTC
D: TRBD1; J: TRBJ2-4; size: NA; V: TRBV6-1; CDR3: CASILDRDNIQYF; DNA: TGTGCCAGCATCTTAGACAGGGATAACATTCAGTACTTC
D: NA; J: TRBJ1-1; size: once; V: TRBV7-2; CDR3: CASSLAAQGTEAFF; DNA: TGTGCCAGCAGCTTAGCGGCGCAGGGCACTGAAGCTTTCTTT